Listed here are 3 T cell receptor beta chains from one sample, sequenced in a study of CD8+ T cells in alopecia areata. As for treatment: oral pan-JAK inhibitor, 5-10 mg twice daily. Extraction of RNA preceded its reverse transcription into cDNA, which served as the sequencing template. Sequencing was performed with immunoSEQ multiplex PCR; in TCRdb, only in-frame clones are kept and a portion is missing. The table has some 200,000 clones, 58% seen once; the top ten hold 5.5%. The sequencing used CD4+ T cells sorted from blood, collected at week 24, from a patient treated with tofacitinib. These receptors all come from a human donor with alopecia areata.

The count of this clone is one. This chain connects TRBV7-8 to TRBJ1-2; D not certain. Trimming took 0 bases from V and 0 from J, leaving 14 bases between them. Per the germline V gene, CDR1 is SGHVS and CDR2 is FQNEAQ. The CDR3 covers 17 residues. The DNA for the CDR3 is TGTGCCAGCAGCTTAGCGCCAAGGATCCAAGCTAACTATGGCTACACCTTC. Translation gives CASSLAPRIQANYGYTF.

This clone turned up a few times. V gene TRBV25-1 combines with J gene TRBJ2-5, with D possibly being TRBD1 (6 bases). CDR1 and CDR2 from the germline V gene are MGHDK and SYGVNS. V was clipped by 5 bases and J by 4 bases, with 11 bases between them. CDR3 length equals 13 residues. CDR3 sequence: CASSFRGVETQYF. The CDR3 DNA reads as TGTGCCAGCAGTTTCAGGGGAGTAGAGACCCAGTACTTC.

The CDR3 coding sequence is TGCGCCAGCAGCCAAGATACCTCGGGACAGGCCCGCTACACCTTC. Its translation: CASSQDTSGQARYTF. V usage is TRBV4-3 and J usage is TRBJ1-2; 8 bases align to TRBD1. CDR1 is LGHNA, CDR2 YSLEER, per germline. V lost 0 bases, J lost 9 bases, and 9 bases stayed unmatched. This CDR3 is built from 15 residues.